This T cell receptor beta chain appears in the sequencing data of a study of Ad26.COV2.S vaccination and SARS-CoV-2 variants. As for the study in general: It was the COV1001 Ad26.COV2.S trial arm that included the donor. Ad26.COV2.S given intramuscularly, once or twice 56 days apart.

Trimming stripped 4 bases from V and 6 bases from J, with 9 bases between. The CDR3 extends over 12 amino acids. Germline CDR1 is ENHRY and CDR2 is SYGVKD. In the case of this clone: The target antigen is unknown.

Treatment in this sample: about 20 received Ad26.COV2.S at low or high dose, single or two shots; about five received placebo; per-sample allocation not given. Collection of samples fell on day 63 after the first vaccine or placebo injection. General study findings and limits: Recipients of vaccine and of placebo showed similar breadth of their non-spike TCR repertoires. TCR breadth and depth analyses may have underestimated total T cell responses.

Repertoires were generated with immunoSEQ multiplex PCR, while TCRdb's copy carries only in-frame clones and drops some. The sample shows hundreds of thousands of clones, roughly 84% of them seen only once. The sequencing here drew on peripheral blood, taken in a trial of Ad26.COV2.S vaccine versus placebo. This chain joins TRBV10-3 and TRBJ1-2, with a possible D match to TRBD1 (6 bases). This receptor was taken from a person between 18 and 60 years old who received the Ad26.COV2.S COVID-19 vaccine or a placebo. CDR3 in amino acids: CAISVTGHGYTF. The CDR3 nucleotides read TGTGCCATCAGTGTCACAGGGCATGGCTACACCTTC.